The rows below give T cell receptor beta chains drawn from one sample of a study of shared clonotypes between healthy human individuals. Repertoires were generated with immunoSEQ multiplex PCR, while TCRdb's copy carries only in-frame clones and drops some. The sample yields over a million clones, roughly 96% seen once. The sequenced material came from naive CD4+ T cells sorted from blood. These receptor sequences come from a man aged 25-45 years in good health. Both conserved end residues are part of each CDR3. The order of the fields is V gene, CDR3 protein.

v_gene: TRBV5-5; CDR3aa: CASSPPGQGLGNTIYF
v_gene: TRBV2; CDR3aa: CASRKARVNEKLFF
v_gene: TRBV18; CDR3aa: CASSPPVTGPYNEQFF
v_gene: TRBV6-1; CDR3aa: CASSDAGKGNTEAFF
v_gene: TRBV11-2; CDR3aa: CASSPRQFRADTQYF
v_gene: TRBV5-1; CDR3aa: CASSPGTSGSYEQFF
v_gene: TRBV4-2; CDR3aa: CASSQEAGAKNIQYF
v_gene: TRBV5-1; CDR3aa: CASSLVSGSSYNEQFF
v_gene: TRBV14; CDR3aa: CASSPRLAGTTDTQYF
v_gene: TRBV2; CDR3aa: CASSELTGGPYEQYF
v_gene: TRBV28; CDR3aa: CASETGQGLYGYTF
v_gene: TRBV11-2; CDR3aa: CASRFRGGTIKNIQYF
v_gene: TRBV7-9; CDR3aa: CASSLGLAGHNEQFF
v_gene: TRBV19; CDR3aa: CASSWDSLGREAFF
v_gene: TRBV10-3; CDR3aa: CAISETDTYEQYF
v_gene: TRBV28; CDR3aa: CASSRRQGVNYEQYF
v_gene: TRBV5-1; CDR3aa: CASSLVGRSGNEQFF
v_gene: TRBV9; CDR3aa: CASSSGSYNEQFF
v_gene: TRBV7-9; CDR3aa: CASSSNYPSSSYNEQFF
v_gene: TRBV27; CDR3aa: CASSPYRVGEKLFF
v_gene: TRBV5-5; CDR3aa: CASSQGPGSTDYGYTF
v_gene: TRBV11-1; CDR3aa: CASSPTIITDTQYF